This T cell receptor beta chain is from a study of cytomegalovirus exposure and HLA in healthy donors. As for the study in general: Around 190 million T cells yielded 100 million or so unique TCR beta sequences, as an earlier analysis found.

Study-wide results and caveats: TRBV6-2, TRBV6-3 and some other V segments were excluded as indistinguishable. Later, an analysis showed that TCR beta chains associated with HLA were more clonally expanded than others that were equally common. It was reportedly the case that the classifier diagnosed cytomegalovirus status with high specificity and sensitivity.

With 60 Vbeta and 13 Jbeta primers, the PCR was carried out. Produced via immunoSEQ multiplex PCR; TCRdb's table is partial and in-frame only. The sample shows some 130,000 clones, roughly 82% of them seen only once. Comments on this clone: Its specificity is unknown.

CDR1 and CDR2 from the germline V gene are MDHEN and SYDVKM. The J segment lost 3 bases and the V segment lost 4 bases, leaving 8 bases of the junction unmatched. The CDR3 is 15 residues long. What was sequenced was PBMCs. The sequence came from a man aged 30 to 45 in good health and CMV-seronegative. V gene TRBV28 combines with J gene TRBJ1-1; TRBD1 matches at 7 bases. Written as DNA, the CDR3 is TGTGCCAGCAGTTCTCCGGGACAGAGGCACACTGAAGCTTTCTTT. Residues: CASSSPGQRHTEAFF.